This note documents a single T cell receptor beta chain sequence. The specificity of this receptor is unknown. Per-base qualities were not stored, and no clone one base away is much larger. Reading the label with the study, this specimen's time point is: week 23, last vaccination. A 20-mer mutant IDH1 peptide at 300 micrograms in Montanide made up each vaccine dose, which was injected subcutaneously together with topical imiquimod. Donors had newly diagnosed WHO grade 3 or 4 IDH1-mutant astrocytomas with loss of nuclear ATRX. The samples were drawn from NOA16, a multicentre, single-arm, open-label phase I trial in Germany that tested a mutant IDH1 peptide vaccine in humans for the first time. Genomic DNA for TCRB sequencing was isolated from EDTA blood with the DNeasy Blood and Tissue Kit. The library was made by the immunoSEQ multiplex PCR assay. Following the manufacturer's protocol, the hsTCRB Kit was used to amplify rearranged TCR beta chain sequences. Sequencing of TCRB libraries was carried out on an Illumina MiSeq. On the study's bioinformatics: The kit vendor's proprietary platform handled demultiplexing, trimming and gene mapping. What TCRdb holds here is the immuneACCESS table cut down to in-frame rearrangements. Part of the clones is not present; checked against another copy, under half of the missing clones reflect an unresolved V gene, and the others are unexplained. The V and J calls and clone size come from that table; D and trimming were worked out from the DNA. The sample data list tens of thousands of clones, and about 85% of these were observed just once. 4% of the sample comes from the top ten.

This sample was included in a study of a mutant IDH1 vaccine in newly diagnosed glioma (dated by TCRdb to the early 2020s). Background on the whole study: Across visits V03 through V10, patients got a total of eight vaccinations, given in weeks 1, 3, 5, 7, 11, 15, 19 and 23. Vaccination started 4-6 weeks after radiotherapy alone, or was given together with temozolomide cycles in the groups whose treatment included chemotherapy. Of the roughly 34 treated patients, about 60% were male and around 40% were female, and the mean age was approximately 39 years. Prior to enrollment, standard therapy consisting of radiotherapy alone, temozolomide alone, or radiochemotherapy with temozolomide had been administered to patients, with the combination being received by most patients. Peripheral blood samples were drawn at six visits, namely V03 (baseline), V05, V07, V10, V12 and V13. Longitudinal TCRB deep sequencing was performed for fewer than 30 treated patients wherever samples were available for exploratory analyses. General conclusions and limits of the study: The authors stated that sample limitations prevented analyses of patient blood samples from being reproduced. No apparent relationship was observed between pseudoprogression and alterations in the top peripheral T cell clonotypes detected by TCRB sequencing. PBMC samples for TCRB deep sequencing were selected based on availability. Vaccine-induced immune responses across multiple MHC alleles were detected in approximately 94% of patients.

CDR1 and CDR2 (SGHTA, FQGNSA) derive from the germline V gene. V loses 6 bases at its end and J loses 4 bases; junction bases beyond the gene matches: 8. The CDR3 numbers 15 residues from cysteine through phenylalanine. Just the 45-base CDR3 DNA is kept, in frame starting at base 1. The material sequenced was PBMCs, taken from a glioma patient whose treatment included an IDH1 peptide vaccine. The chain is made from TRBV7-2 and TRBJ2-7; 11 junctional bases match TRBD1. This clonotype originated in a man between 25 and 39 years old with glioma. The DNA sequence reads TGTGCCAGCAGTCGCCCGGGACAGGGGGTATACGAGCAGTACTTC. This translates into CASSRPGQGVYEQYF.